The next 9 T cell receptor beta chains were all read from a single sample in a study of sequential checkpoint blockade in melanoma. The treatment is: randomized to nivolumab then ipilimumab (arm A) or the reverse (arm B). Repertoires were generated with immunoSEQ multiplex PCR, while TCRdb's copy carries only in-frame clones and drops some. The sample has about 5,500 clones; more than 50% are singletons. The sample here was CD8+ T cells sorted from blood (inferred from file names), taken from a patient given nivolumab and ipilimumab in sequence. Receptors originate from a human donor with melanoma.

The gene calls are TRBV2 and TRBJ2-7; 7 bases agree with TRBD2. CDR1 is SNHLY, CDR2 FYNNEI, per germline. V lost 6 bases, J lost 5 bases, and 4 bases stayed unmatched. The CDR3 extends over 12 amino acids. CDR3 DNA sequence: TGTGCCAGCAGCTATCTAGCGGACGAGCAGTACTTC. Translated, it gives CASSYLADEQYF.

This clone was seen only once. This CDR3 is also generated by other DNA sequences in the sample. The chain recombines TRBV7-9 with TRBJ2-1; 7 bases map to TRBD2. The CDR3 runs to 16 residues. V shed 5 bases and J 0 bases; nucleotides not matched to a gene: 7. In germline, CDR1 is SEHNR, CDR2 FQNEAQ (reference sequence). The CDR3 DNA follows: TGTGCCAGCAGCCCACGTGGCGGGAGCTCCTACAATGAGCAGTTCTTC. Residues: CASSPRGGSSYNEQFF.

For this clone: Its ends do not fully match the called genes, so a read error is possible. In nucleotides, the CDR3 is TGTGCCAGTATTATAGGCCAGGGGGCCAACACTGAAGCTTTCTTT. Translation: CASIIGQGANTEAFF. The chain couples TRBV19 to TRBJ1-1, with 8 bases matching TRBD1. CDR3 size: 15 residues. Germline V gene sequence: CDR1 LNHDA, CDR2 SQIVND (reference sequence).

In this sample, this clone turned up once. The CDR3 DNA reads as TGTGCCAGCAGTTTATCAGCGGGAGGTACAGATACGCAGTATTTT. Its protein product is CASSLSAGGTDTQYF. The J gene is TRBJ2-3, the V gene TRBV27, with 9 bases identical to TRBD2. The junction had 1 base not matched to a gene; V was cut back by 0 bases and J by 3 bases. The CDR3 has 15 amino acids. Germline CDR1 reads MNHEY; CDR2 reads SMNVEV (reference sequence).

The V and J genes are TRBV5-4 and TRBJ2-5; TRBD2 agrees at 12 bases. The J segment lost 3 bases and the V segment lost 1 base, leaving 1 base of the junction unmatched. Germline V lookup: CDR1 SGHNT, CDR2 YYREEE (reference sequence). This CDR3 is 15 amino acids long. DNA of the CDR3: TGTGCCAGCAGCTTGCCTAGCGGGAGGGAAGAGACCCAGTACTTC. It is translated as CASSLPSGREETQYF.

The V gene is TRBV4-1, the J gene TRBJ2-5; 9 bases align to TRBD2. Germline loops: CDR1 MGHRA, CDR2 YSYEKL. This CDR3 is 16 amino acids long. V was pared by 0 bases and J by 2 bases, with 4 bases of the junction left unmatched. CDR3 in amino acids: CASSQDSRGGQETQYF. The DNA of the CDR3 is TGCGCCAGCAGCCAAGATTCGCGGGGGGGGCAAGAGACCCAGTACTTC.

This sequence joins TRBV30 and TRBJ2-6; D not certain. The V end was cut by 8 bases, the J end by 4 bases, with 9 bases between. Germline CDR1 reads GTSNPN; CDR2 reads SVGIG (reference sequence). The length of the CDR3 is 12 residues. The chain's CDR3 is CARVTGANVLTF. CDR3 DNA sequence: TGTGCCAGAGTCACCGGGGCCAACGTCCTGACTTTC.

This clone was recorded only once. The chain joins TRBV30 to TRBJ1-1; possible D gene TRBD1, 5 bases. The germline V gene encodes CDR1 GTSNPN and CDR2 SVGIG (reference sequence). V shed 2 bases and J shed 2 bases, with 12 bases lying between them. The CDR3 has 14 residues. The CDR3 loop reads CAWSSRDANTEAFF. The CDR3, as DNA: TGTGCCTGGAGTTCGCGGGACGCTAACACTGAAGCTTTCTTT. The whole variable domain, filled in from reference TRBV30 and TRBJ1-1, reads SQTIHQWPATLVQPVGSPLSLECTVEGTSNPNLYWYRQAAGRGLQLLFYSVGIGQISSEVPQNLSASRPQDRQFILSSKKLLLSDSGFYLCAWSSRDANTEAFFGQGTRLTVV.

For this clone: The limits of the CDR3 on the DNA are not certain, so only TCRdb's listed CDR3 is given. The CDR3 here is CASSSVGSGSEFFF. The chain employs TRBV19 and TRBJ2-1; whether TRBD2, the table's D call, matches the DNA was not checked. Germline-derived CDR1 and CDR2 are LNHDA and SQIVND (reference sequence). 14 amino acids form the CDR3, both terminal residues included.